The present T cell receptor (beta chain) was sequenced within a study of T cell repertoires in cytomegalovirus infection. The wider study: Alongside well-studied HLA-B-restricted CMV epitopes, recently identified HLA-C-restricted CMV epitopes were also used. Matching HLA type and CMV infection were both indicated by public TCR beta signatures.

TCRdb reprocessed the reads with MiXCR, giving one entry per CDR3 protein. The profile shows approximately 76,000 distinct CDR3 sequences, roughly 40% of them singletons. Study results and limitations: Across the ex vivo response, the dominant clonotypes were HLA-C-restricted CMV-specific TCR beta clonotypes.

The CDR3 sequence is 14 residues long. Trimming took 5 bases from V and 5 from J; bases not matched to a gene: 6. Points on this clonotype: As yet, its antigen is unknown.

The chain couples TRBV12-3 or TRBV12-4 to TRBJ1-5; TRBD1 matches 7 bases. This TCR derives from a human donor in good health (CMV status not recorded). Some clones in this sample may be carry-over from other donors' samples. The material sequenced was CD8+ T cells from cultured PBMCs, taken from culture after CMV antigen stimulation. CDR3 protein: CASSLSGGDQPQHF. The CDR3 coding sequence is TGTGCCAGCAGTCTCTCAGGGGGAGATCAGCCCCAGCATTTT.